Below, 21 T cell receptor beta chains from the same sample are listed, as sequenced in a study of somatic mutations in cytotoxic T cells in rheumatoid arthritis (dated by TCRdb to about 2017). Libraries were made using the immunoSEQ multiplex PCR assay. TCRdb obtained this table from immuneACCESS and retained in-frame rearrangements with V and J assigned. These tables miss some clones; where compared with another copy, unresolved V genes account for less than half of the shortfall, and the remainder is unexplained. The sample profile shows around 15,000 clones; approximately 80% of them were found once. The ten largest make up around 7% of the sample. The sample was CD8+ T cells sorted from blood. All receptors derive from an adult with rheumatoid arthritis.

The rearrangement uses TRBV4-1 and TRBJ2-1; D assignment may be TRBD1 or TRBD2 (5 bases each). The length of the CDR3 is 15 residues. V was cut by 0 bases and J by 2 bases, with 8 bases left in between. The germline CDR1 and CDR2 sequences are MGHRA and YSYEKL. Written as DNA, the CDR3 is TGCGCCAGCAGCCAAGAAGAGGGACCCTACAATGAGCAGTTCTTC. It specifies CASSQEEGPYNEQFF.

This clone was detected only a few times. The chain links TRBV28 to TRBJ2-7; 8 bases are a match to TRBD1. V shed 4 bases and J 6 bases; nucleotides not matched to a gene: 11. CDR1 and CDR2 from the germline V gene are MDHEN and SYDVKM. CDR3 length: 15 residues. CDR3 region: CASSSRTGSRGEQYF. For the CDR3, the DNA is TGTGCCAGCAGTTCTCGGACAGGGAGCAGGGGCGAGCAGTACTTC.

V gene TRBV28 combines with J gene TRBJ2-3; D is unresolved. The V gene's germline CDR1 is MDHEN and CDR2 SYDVKM. The CDR3 length is 14 residues. Trimming took off 3 bases at V and 3 bases at J, with 10 bases between the two ends. The CDR3 coding sequence is TGTGCCAGCAGTTTTCGAGGCAGGACAGATACGCAGTATTTT. This translates into CASSFRGRTDTQYF.

The chain has TRBV2 and TRBJ2-3, with D perhaps matching TRBD1 (6 bases). Trimming left V 2 bases short and J 2 bases short, with 11 bases between. The CDR3 consists of 15 residues. Germline values: CDR1 SNHLY, CDR2 FYNNEI. The CDR3 bases are TGTGCCAGCAGTGAACGCGTGGGGGCCACAGATACGCAGTATTTT. It translates to CASSERVGATDTQYF.

This sequence joins TRBV7-2 and TRBJ2-1; 7 bases agree with TRBD2. This CDR3 has 14 amino acids. Germline CDR1 and CDR2: SGHTA and FQGNSA. The V segment lost 0 bases and the J segment 8 bases; nucleotides outside the gene matches: 4. The DNA for the CDR3 is TGTGCCAGCAGCTTAGCGGGAGGGCTAGATGAGCAGTTCTTC. Protein sequence: CASSLAGGLDEQFF.

This clone was detected only once. J is TRBJ2-3 and V is TRBV9, with unresolved D. Deletions cut 8 bases from V and 0 bases from J, with 13 bases between. Germline-derived CDR1 and CDR2 are SGDLS and YYNGEE. The CDR3 runs to 14 residues. The CDR3 coding sequence is TGTGCCAGTACCGCTGAACCTAGCACAGATACGCAGTATTTT. Protein: CASTAEPSTDTQYF.

Note on this clone: The identical CDR3 is also encoded by other nucleotide sequences in the sample. The chain joins TRBV27 to TRBJ1-1; maybe TRBD1 (5 bases). V lost 3 bases and J 4 bases, leaving 9 bases between the germline ends. CDR3 length: 13 amino acids. Germline-derived CDR1 and CDR2 are MNHEY and SMNVEV (reference sequence). This CDR3 is CASSFREGTEAFF. The CDR3 DNA sequence: TGTGCCAGCAGTTTCAGGGAGGGCACTGAAGCTTTCTTT.

This clone has only a few counts. The chain combines TRBV20-1 with TRBJ1-2; D is uncertain. The CDR3 runs to 10 residues. V lost 2 bases and J 4 bases, leaving 2 bases between the germline ends. The germline V gene encodes CDR1 DFQATT and CDR2 SNEGSKA (reference sequence). CDR3 in amino acids: CSARSYGYTF. The CDR3 nucleotides read TGCAGTGCTAGATCCTATGGCTACACCTTC.

The chain is built from TRBV9 and TRBJ1-1, with a weak D call TRBD1 (6 bases). V lost 3 bases and J 7 bases, leaving 25 bases between the germline ends. Germline CDR1 is SGDLS and CDR2 is YYNGEE. This CDR3 is built from 17 residues. The CDR3 is CASSEGGIPGTGVEAFF. The DNA of the CDR3 is TGTGCCAGCAGCGAGGGGGGTATACCCGGGACTGGGGTTGAAGCTTTCTTT.

The chain combines TRBV27 with TRBJ1-6; D is uncertain. The ends were cut back, 8 bases at V and 8 bases at J, with 19 bases in the middle. The CDR3 is 15 residues long. Germline V gene sequence: CDR1 MNHEY, CDR2 SMNVEV (reference sequence). CDR3 in DNA: TGTGCCAGCGCCAAGAGTCTAGTCCTCGATTCACCCCTCCACTTT. This sequence encodes CASAKSLVLDSPLHF.

This chain links TRBV7-3 with TRBJ2-1; D ambiguous. The germline V and J ends were trimmed by 4 bases and 6 bases, with 10 bases remaining between them. The CDR3 has 13 amino acids. Looked up from germline, CDR1 is SGHTA and CDR2 is FQGTGA. In DNA form, the CDR3 reads TGTGCCAGCAGCTACACTAATTCCAATGAGCAGTTCTTC. It codes for CASSYTNSNEQFF.

This chain uses TRBV27 with TRBJ2-7; 7 bases match TRBD2. This CDR3 region has 14 residues. Germline assignment: CDR1 MNHEY and CDR2 SMNVEV (reference sequence). Trimming took 6 bases from V and 5 from J; bases not matched to a gene: 10. CDR3 DNA sequence: TGTGCCAGCAGGTCCGGGGGGAGCAGGGACGAGCAGTACTTC. Protein: CASRSGGSRDEQYF.

V is TRBV2 and J is TRBJ1-2, with D unclear. Trimming shortened V by 7 bases and J by 2 bases, and 14 bases separated the two germline ends. Germline CDR1 and CDR2: SNHLY and FYNNEI. This CDR3 comprises 14 residues. The CDR3 coding sequence is TGTGCCAGCATTTCCCGAGGGCGGAACTATGGCTACACCTTC. Its protein is CASISRGRNYGYTF.

This rearrangement joins TRBV27 to TRBJ2-4; 10 bases line up with TRBD1. Trimming at V came to 5 bases and at J to 8 bases, leaving 6 bases not matched to a gene. CDR3 length equals 14 residues. Germline V gene lookup returns CDR1 MNHEY and CDR2 SMNVEV (reference sequence). The CDR3 spells CASSPRDRGDIQYF. The CDR3 region has the DNA TGTGCCAGCAGTCCAAGGGACAGGGGTGACATTCAGTACTTC.

The J gene is TRBJ2-3, the V gene TRBV27; 10 bases agree with TRBD2. The CDR3 consists of 16 residues. V was pared by 3 bases and J by 2 bases, with 5 bases of the junction left unmatched. The germline V gene has CDR1 MNHEY and CDR2 SMNVEV (reference sequence). For the CDR3, the DNA is TGTGCCAGCAGTTTTCCTAGCGGGGGACCCACAGATACGCAGTATTTT. Translation gives CASSFPSGGPTDTQYF.

The chain uses TRBV10-3 and TRBJ1-1, with D perhaps TRBD1 (5 bases). V was trimmed by 2 bases and J by 4 bases, leaving 23 bases between them. The CDR3 is 18 residues long. Germline CDR1 is ENHRY and CDR2 is SYGVKD. CDR3 in DNA: TGTGCCATCAGTGAGGGCAGGGTTGGAGAGAGGGAATTCACTGAAGCTTTCTTT. This translates into CAISEGRVGEREFTEAFF.

The chain links TRBV7-8 to TRBJ2-2, with 7 positions matching TRBD1. V was clipped by 4 bases and J by 6 bases; unmatched bases: 11. The CDR3 is made up of 16 amino acids. Germline CDR1 and CDR2: SGHVS and FQNEAQ. The CDR3 coding sequence is TGTGCCAGCAGCTCAACCGCGACAGGGATTGCCGGGGAGCTGTTTTTT. Residues: CASSSTATGIAGELFF.

The V call is TRBV19, the J call TRBJ2-2; TRBD1 agrees at 9 bases. Germline CDR1 is LNHDA and CDR2 is SQIVND (reference sequence). The CDR3 covers 15 residues. V shed 5 bases and J 4 bases; nucleotides not matched to a gene: 5. In nucleotides, the CDR3 is TGTGCCAGTAGTCCGGGACAGGGTAGCACCGGGGAGCTGTTTTTT. The encoded protein is CASSPGQGSTGELFF.

The chain links TRBV7-3 to TRBJ2-3, with D perhaps TRBD2 (6 bases). Per germline, CDR1 SGHTA and CDR2 FQGTGA. V was shortened by 6 bases and J by 0 bases, with 10 bases between the two germline ends. This CDR3 has 14 amino acids. CDR3 sequence: CASSFSGSTDTQYF. CDR3 nucleotides: TGTGCCAGCAGTTTTAGCGGTAGCACAGATACGCAGTATTTT. Together with reference TRBV7-3 and TRBJ2-3, the CDR3 gives the full variable domain: GAGVSQTPSNKVTEKGKYVELRCDPISGHTALYWYRQSLGQGPEFLIYFQGTGAADDSGLPNDRFFAVRPEGSVSTLKIQRTERGDSAVYLCASSFSGSTDTQYFGPGTRLTVL.

The chain couples TRBV7-9 to TRBJ2-3; D remains unclear. The V gene's germline CDR1 is SEHNR and CDR2 FQNEAQ (reference sequence). The germline V and J ends were trimmed by 7 bases and 6 bases, with 23 bases remaining between them. This CDR3 has 16 amino acids. The CDR3 nucleotides are TGTGCCAGCATTGTTGTGGACGAGAAGAGTTGGGATACGCAGTATTTT. It encodes CASIVVDEKSWDTQYF.

This chain connects TRBV9 to TRBJ1-2; D is perhaps TRBD1 (5 bases). Between the trimmed V and J ends, which lost 1 base and 8 bases, there was a span of 21 bases. CDR1 is SGDLS, CDR2 YYNGEE, per germline. CDR3 size: 16 residues. This chain's CDR3 is CASSVSPRTRQGGYTF. CDR3 coding DNA: TGTGCCAGCAGCGTATCCCCTCGGACACGCCAAGGAGGCTACACCTTC.